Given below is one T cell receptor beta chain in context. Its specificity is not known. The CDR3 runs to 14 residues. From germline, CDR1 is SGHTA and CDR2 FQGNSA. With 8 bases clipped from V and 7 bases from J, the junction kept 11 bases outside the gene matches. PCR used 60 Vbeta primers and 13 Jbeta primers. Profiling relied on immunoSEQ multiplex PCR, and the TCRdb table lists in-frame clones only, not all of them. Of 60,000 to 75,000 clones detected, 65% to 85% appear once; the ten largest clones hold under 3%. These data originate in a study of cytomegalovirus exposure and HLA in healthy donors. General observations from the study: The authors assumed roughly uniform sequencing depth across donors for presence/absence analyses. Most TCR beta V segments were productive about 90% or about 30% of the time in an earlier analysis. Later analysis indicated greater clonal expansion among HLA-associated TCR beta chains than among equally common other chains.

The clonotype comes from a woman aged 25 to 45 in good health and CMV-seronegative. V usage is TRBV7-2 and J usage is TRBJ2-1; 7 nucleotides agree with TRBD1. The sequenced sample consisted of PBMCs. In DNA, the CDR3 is TGTGCCAGCTGCCATCGTGAGGGGGCGAATGAGCAGTTCTTC. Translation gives CASCHREGANEQFF.